Shown below are 24 T cell receptor beta chains from a single sample sequenced in a study of beta chain features in type 1 diabetes (dated by TCRdb to 2017 to 2018). To prepare the library, the immunoSEQ multiplex PCR assay was applied. All of the isolated RNA was reverse transcribed with the High Capacity cDNA Reverse Transcription Kit, so expressed TCRB transcripts were sequenced. This is the immuneACCESS table as TCRdb keeps it, with only in-frame sequences that have V and J called. A part of the clones is gone; compared with another copy, unresolved V genes explain less than half, and the rest is unexplained. The table for this sample lists around 290,000 clones; approximately 8% of them were counted only once. The ten largest clones take up 0.9% to 1.2% of the sample. The sequencing input was central memory CD4+ T cells from blood. These receptors were obtained from a woman between 18 and 30 years old in good health.

This clone was observed many times. This chain connects TRBV7-9 to TRBJ1-4, with 10 bases that match TRBD1. CDR1 SEHNR and CDR2 FQNEAQ come from the germline V gene (reference sequence). The CDR3 totals 13 residues. V lost 8 bases and J lost 6; bases outside the gene matches: 3. CDR3 nucleotide sequence: TGTGCCAGCGCGGGGACAGGGGATGAAAAACTGTTTTTT. Its translation is CASAGTGDEKLFF.

Only a few counts were recorded for this clone. V usage is TRBV15 and J usage is TRBJ2-5; 10 positions match TRBD2. CDR1 and CDR2 (germline): LNHNV, YYDKDF (reference sequence). The CDR3 is 16 residues long. After removal of 0 bases from V and 13 bases from J, the junction contained 14 bases not matched to a gene. CDR3 sequence reads: CATSRDTRTSGRSRYF. DNA for the CDR3: TGTGCCACCAGCAGAGATACTCGGACTAGCGGAAGAAGTCGGTACTTC.

The chain has TRBV4-2 and TRBJ2-5; no clear D. The J call is in doubt because the DNA end fits TRBJ2-7 better. Germline values: CDR1 LGHNA, CDR2 YNFKEQ. The CDR3 runs to 15 residues. CDR3 sequence reads: CASSHSTEAIYEQYF. CDR3 bases: TGTGCCAGCAGCCATTCGACGGAAGCCATCTACGAGCAGTACTTC.

V usage is TRBV7-9 and J usage is TRBJ2-7; 14 bases are a match to TRBD2. Germline V lookup: CDR1 SEHNR, CDR2 FQNEAQ (reference sequence). V gave up 5 bases and J gave up 9 bases; unmatched junction bases: 6. This CDR3 spans 14 amino acids. CDR3 loop: CASSAGLAGVTQYF. DNA for the CDR3: TGTGCCAGCAGCGCGGGACTAGCGGGAGTCACGCAGTACTTC.

The sample holds a few counts of this clone. The chain couples TRBV7-3 to TRBJ2-6, with 9 bases aligning to TRBD2. The germline V gene encodes CDR1 SGHTA and CDR2 FQGTGA. This CDR3 has 18 amino acids. The J segment lost 0 bases and the V segment lost 5 bases, leaving 8 bases of the junction unmatched. The CDR3 here is CASSPTLAGASGANVLTF. CDR3 DNA: TGTGCCAGCAGCCCCACTTTAGCGGGGGCCTCTGGGGCCAACGTCCTGACTTTC.

The J gene is TRBJ2-1, the V gene TRBV9; 11 bases align to TRBD2. Germline values: CDR1 SGDLS, CDR2 YYNGEE. The V and J ends lost 4 bases and 16 bases, in that order; junction bases with no gene match: 7. The CDR3 consists of 12 residues. For the CDR3, the DNA is TGTGCCAGCAGCCCAATAGCGGGAGGGCAATTCTTC. Amino acids: CASSPIAGGQFF. The variable domain in full, completed from reference TRBV9 and TRBJ2-1, reads DSGVTQTPKHLITATGQRVTLRCSPRSGDLSVYWYQQSLDQGLQFLIQYYNGEERAKGNILERFSAQQFPDLHSELNLSSLELGDSALYFCASSPIAGGQFFGPGTRLTVL.

This clone was seen more than once but under ten times. The chain employs TRBV5-8 and TRBJ1-4; D not certain. The germline V gene has CDR1 SGHTS and CDR2 YDEGEE. V dropped 1 base and J dropped 13 bases, with 11 bases sitting between them. CDR3 length: 12 residues. The CDR3 region is CASSLIKRTLFF. CDR3 nucleotide sequence: TGTGCCAGCAGCTTGATTAAGAGGACACTGTTTTTT.

This clone occurred many times. V and J are TRBV15 and TRBJ2-5; 7 bases line up with TRBD2. CDR1 and CDR2 from the germline V gene are LNHNV and YYDKDF (reference sequence). The CDR3 has 14 amino acids. V was clipped by 3 bases and J by 5 bases; unmatched bases: 6. The CDR3 sequence is CATSRWGGRETQYF. For the CDR3, the DNA is TGTGCCACCAGCAGGTGGGGGGGTCGTGAGACCCAGTACTTC.

This clone was picked up a small number of times. The DNA of the CDR3 is TGTGCCAGTCGTCTGACAGTGTCCCAAGAGACCCAGTACTTC. Protein product: CASRLTVSQETQYF. V usage is TRBV6-6 and J usage is TRBJ2-5; D is possibly TRBD1 (5 bases). Trimming took off 9 bases at V and 1 base at J, with 15 bases between the two ends. Germline assignment: CDR1 MNHNY and CDR2 SVGAGI (reference sequence). This CDR3 region has 14 residues.

The chain has TRBV7-2 and TRBJ1-2, with 7 nucleotides matching TRBD1. V was clipped by 1 base and J by 1 base; unmatched bases: 9. CDR1 and CDR2 from the germline V gene are SGHTA and FQGNSA. The CDR3 runs to 17 residues. The CDR3 region has the DNA TGTGCCAGCAGCTTAGGGGCAGGGGGGATCCTTAACTATGGCTACACCTTC. It yields the protein CASSLGAGGILNYGYTF.

This clone showed up just a few times. The J gene is TRBJ2-5, the V gene TRBV5-1; possible D gene TRBD1, 6 bases. V was trimmed by 4 bases and J by 2 bases, leaving 18 bases between them. Germline values: CDR1 SGHRS, CDR2 YFSETQ. This CDR3 contains 16 residues. The CDR3 reads CASSLSRGLGQETQYF. The CDR3 DNA reads as TGCGCCAGCAGCCTCAGCAGGGGCCTAGGGCAAGAGACCCAGTACTTC.

The gene calls are TRBV15 and TRBJ2-5; 9 bases match TRBD1. The assigned J gene may be wrong: the sequence end matches TRBJ2-7 better. Germline CDR1 reads LNHNV; CDR2 reads YYDKDF (reference sequence). CDR3 length: 18 residues. The CDR3 loop is CATSRDPSAGQGGYEQYF. DNA for the CDR3: TGTGCCACCAGCAGAGATCCCAGTGCGGGACAGGGTGGGTACGAGCAGTACTTC.

This clone was observed once. The V call is TRBV19, the J call TRBJ1-5; D uncertain. The germline V gene encodes CDR1 LNHDA and CDR2 SQIVND (reference sequence). This CDR3 is built from 17 residues. The V gene lost 10 bases and the J gene lost 7 bases, with 29 bases spanning the gap. CDR3 in amino acids: CATKTTRVLASNQPQHF. Here the CDR3 DNA reads TGTGCCACCAAAACTACTCGGGTGTTGGCATCCAACCAGCCCCAGCATTTT.

Worth noting for this clone: The sample has other DNA sequences that encode this CDR3 too. V gene TRBV7-2 combines with J gene TRBJ2-3; D is unclear. CDR1 and CDR2 (germline): SGHTA, FQGNSA. The CDR3 has 13 residues. V shed 1 base and J shed 3 bases, with 5 bases lying between them. This CDR3 reads CASSLEGTDTQYF. As DNA, the CDR3 is TGTGCCAGCAGCTTAGAGGGAACAGATACGCAGTATTTT.

The V and J genes are TRBV9 and TRBJ2-1, with D perhaps given as TRBD1 or TRBD2 (5 bases each). Trimming shortened V by 4 bases and J by 1 base, and 12 bases separated the two germline ends. CDR1 is SGDLS and CDR2 is YYNGEE in the germline V gene. The CDR3 length is 15 residues. CDR3 nucleotide sequence: TGTGCCAGCAGCCTGCGCGAGGGGTCCTACAATGAGCAGTTCTTC. This translates into CASSLREGSYNEQFF.

A remark on this clone: The conserved closing phenylalanine or tryptophan is absent in this CDR3, likely reflecting a read error. The DNA is left out, because the CDR3 cannot be placed on it with certainty; the CDR3 is given as TCRdb lists it. V and J are TRBV7-9 and TRBJ2-3; the table's D call, TRBD2, has no DNA check behind it. The CDR3 region is 12 residues in length, termini included. Per germline, CDR1 SEHNR and CDR2 FQNEAQ (reference sequence). CDR3: CASSLASGVLAI.

A few counts support this clone. The chain carries TRBV18 and TRBJ2-1; no definite D call. The CDR3 spans 14 residues. Germline CDR1 KGHSH, CDR2 LQKENI. V dropped 6 bases and J dropped 4 bases, with 13 bases sitting between them. The CDR3 DNA reads TGTGCCAGCTCGTTTGGAGACAAGTACAATGAGCAGTTCTTC. It is translated as CASSFGDKYNEQFF.

The J gene is TRBJ2-3, the V gene TRBV13, with no clear D. The ends were cut back, 3 bases at V and 0 bases at J, with 10 bases in the middle. CDR3 length: 15 residues. Per the germline V gene, CDR1 is PRHDT and CDR2 is FYEKMQ (reference sequence). CDR3 in amino acids: CASSLGLVSTDTQYF. The CDR3 region has the DNA TGTGCCAGCAGCTTGGGTTTGGTGAGCACAGATACGCAGTATTTT.

The rearrangement links TRBV6-4 to TRBJ2-5; no clear D gene. This CDR3 has 13 amino acids. The V end was cut by 10 bases, the J end by 5 bases, with 17 bases between. Looked up from germline, CDR1 is MRHNA and CDR2 is SNTAGT. CDR3 loop: CAIESSPGETQYF. In DNA, the CDR3 is TGTGCCATCGAATCCTCCCCCGGTGAGACCCAGTACTTC.

The rearrangement joins TRBV4-1 to TRBJ2-7; 8 nucleotides agree with TRBD1. The length of the CDR3 is 16 residues. The germline gives CDR1 MGHRA, CDR2 YSYEKL. Trimming cost V 0 bases and J 7 bases; bases outside gene matches: 11. CDR3 protein: CASSQEGWGQAGEQYF. The CDR3 coding sequence is TGCGCCAGCAGCCAAGAAGGTTGGGGACAGGCAGGGGAGCAGTACTTC.

This clone was recorded a few times. The chain combines TRBV6-1 with TRBJ2-2; D ambiguous. V was clipped by 10 bases and J by 2 bases, with 11 bases between them. This CDR3 has 13 amino acids. In germline, CDR1 is MNHNS, CDR2 SASEGT. The CDR3 bases are TGTGCCATCAGCAGAGGAAACACCGGGGAGCTGTTTTTT. It specifies CAISRGNTGELFF.

The sample holds a few counts of this clone. V gene TRBV5-1 combines with J gene TRBJ2-5; 8 bases fit TRBD1. The length of the CDR3 is 14 residues. V dropped 4 bases and J dropped 4; count of bases not matched to a gene: 6. The germline V gene encodes CDR1 SGHRS and CDR2 YFSETQ. The DNA for the CDR3 is TGCGCCAGCAGCCTACGGACAGGGAGAGAGACCCAGTACTTC. It translates to CASSLRTGRETQYF.

V usage is TRBV25-1 and J usage is TRBJ1-4; the match to TRBD1 covers 7 bases. Germline CDR1 and CDR2: MGHDK and SYGVNS. This CDR3 has 16 residues. Trimming at V came to 6 bases and at J to 5 bases, leaving 12 bases not matched to a gene. CDR3 DNA sequence: TGTGCCAGCAGCCCCATGACAGGGTCAAGGAATGAAAAACTGTTTTTT. Translating gives CASSPMTGSRNEKLFF.

The chain combines TRBV30 with TRBJ1-1; 8 bases match TRBD1. Germline loops: CDR1 GTSNPN, CDR2 SVGIG (reference sequence). The CDR3 extends over 13 amino acids. With 8 bases clipped from V and 4 bases from J, the junction kept 9 bases outside the gene matches. As DNA, the CDR3 is TGTGCCGGAACAGGGGGAGTGGGCACTGAAGCTTTCTTT. Translated, it gives CAGTGGVGTEAFF.